The present T cell receptor (beta chain) was sequenced within a study of shared clonotypes between healthy human individuals. Deep was the level used in running the assay. Sequencing was performed with immunoSEQ multiplex PCR; in TCRdb, only in-frame clones are kept and a portion is missing. The table includes about 2.1 million clones, more than 85% detected once. This CDR3 has 16 amino acids. The germline V gene encodes CDR1 LNHDA and CDR2 SQIVND (reference sequence). The V end was cut by 6 bases, the J end by 0 bases, with 15 bases between. Naive CD8 isolation took CD45RO-negative cells positively selected for CCR7 and excluded terminally differentiated effector memory CD45RA+ cells. Study-level findings and limits: An effect of sequencing depth on clonotype sharing among donors was expected.

A remark on this clone: Its antigen is as yet unknown.

This sequence joins TRBV19 and TRBJ2-1, with D unclear. Material: naive CD8+ T cells from PBMCs. The TCR originated in a man in his late teens or twenties in good health. Some clones in this sample may be carry-over from other donors' samples. The CDR3 sequence: CASSYTTLSSYNEQFF. CDR3 nucleotides: TGTGCCAGTAGCTACACGACACTGAGCTCCTACAATGAGCAGTTCTTC.